The 13 T cell receptor beta chains given below trace back to one sample, sequenced in a study of shared clonotypes between healthy human individuals. Here immunoSEQ multiplex PCR was the method, and the copy in TCRdb shows in-frame clones only, minus some. The table includes around 620,000 clones, 85% to 95% detected once. It was CD45RO-negative cells, positively selected for CCR7, that made up naive CD8 cells, with terminally differentiated effector memory CD45RA+ cells excluded. Sequences were obtained from naive CD8+ T cells sorted from blood. These receptors came from a young woman in good health.

In nucleotides, the CDR3 is TGCGCCAGCAGCTCCGTAGACAGGGAGGGGTACAATGAGCAGTTCTTC. As protein: CASSSVDREGYNEQFF. The J gene is TRBJ2-1, the V gene TRBV5-1; possibly TRBD1 or TRBD2 for D (7 bases each). This CDR3 contains 16 residues. CDR1 SGHRS and CDR2 YFSETQ come from the germline V gene. The V end was cut by 3 bases, the J end by 4 bases, with 17 bases between.

The chain employs TRBV27 and TRBJ1-2; D is ambiguous. The CDR3 extends over 12 amino acids. Trimming removed 4 bases at V and 10 bases at J, with 13 bases between. CDR1 is MNHEY, CDR2 SMNVEV, per germline (reference sequence). The CDR3 loop is CASSSDGVLYTF. Written as DNA, the CDR3 is TGTGCCAGCAGTTCCGACGGTGTCCTCTACACCTTC.

The chain combines TRBV28 with TRBJ2-7; 9 positions match TRBD2. Germline V gene data show CDR1 as MDHEN and CDR2 as SYDVKM. The length of the CDR3 is 13 residues. V lost 8 bases to trimming and J lost 3 bases; unmatched junction nucleotides: 5. The CDR3 spells CASQTSGDYEQYF. The CDR3, as DNA: TGTGCCAGCCAGACTAGCGGCGACTACGAGCAGTACTTC.

The chain couples TRBV28 to TRBJ2-5, with D perhaps assigned TRBD1 or TRBD2 (7 bases each). The CDR3 extends over 14 amino acids. Trimming stripped 4 bases from V and 5 bases from J, with 14 bases between. The germline V gene encodes CDR1 MDHEN and CDR2 SYDVKM. As DNA, the CDR3 is TGTGCCAGCAGTTCCAGGGGGGGAAGGGAGACCCAGTACTTC. This encodes CASSSRGGRETQYF.

V gene TRBV10-3 combines with J gene TRBJ2-7; 9 positions agree with TRBD2. This CDR3 spans 13 amino acids. With 9 bases clipped from V and 1 base from J, the junction kept 4 bases outside the gene matches. In germline, CDR1 is ENHRY, CDR2 SYGVKD. This CDR3 reads CAISGSLSYEQYF. CDR3 nucleotides: TGTGCCATTAGCGGGAGTCTGTCCTACGAGCAGTACTTC.

V is TRBV27 and J is TRBJ2-5; 9 bases are a match to TRBD2. TRBJ2-7 explains the end of the DNA better; the J call may be wrong. Per the germline V gene, CDR1 is MNHEY and CDR2 is SMNVEV (reference sequence). The CDR3 loop spans 14 amino acids. CDR3 coding DNA: TGTGCCAGCAGTTCTAGCGGGATTTCGTACGAGCAGTACTTC. Translation gives CASSSSGISYEQYF.

The chain recombines TRBV6-5 with TRBJ1-1; a possible D gene is TRBD1 (5 bases). The germline CDR1 and CDR2 sequences are MNHEY and SVGAGI. The length of the CDR3 is 16 residues. V shed 4 bases and J shed 4 bases, with 19 bases lying between them. CDR3 sequence: CASSSGPGWGTTEAFF. The CDR3 DNA is TGTGCCAGCAGTTCCGGTCCGGGGTGGGGGACCACTGAAGCTTTCTTT.

The V gene is TRBV7-9, the J gene TRBJ2-5, with 9 bases matching TRBD1. The V segment lost 5 bases and the J segment 0 bases; nucleotides outside the gene matches: 7. Germline CDR1 and CDR2: SEHNR and FQNEAQ (reference sequence). The CDR3 has 16 residues. CDR3 residues: CASSDADRGYQETQYF. In DNA, the CDR3 is TGTGCCAGCAGCGACGCGGACAGGGGATACCAAGAGACCCAGTACTTC.

The V call is TRBV2, the J call TRBJ1-4; TRBD1 might be the D (5 bases). V dropped 6 bases and J dropped 5 bases, with 10 bases sitting between them. Germline-derived CDR1 and CDR2 are SNHLY and FYNNEI. The CDR3 is 13 amino acids. CDR3 loop: CASRGWGNEKLFF. CDR3 coding DNA: TGTGCCAGCAGGGGATGGGGGAATGAAAAACTGTTTTTT.

This clone was picked up one time. The chain employs TRBV19 and TRBJ1-1, with D hard to call. V gave up 2 bases and J gave up 3 bases, with 7 bases separating them. The germline V gene encodes CDR1 LNHDA and CDR2 SQIVND (reference sequence). The CDR3 contains 13 residues. CDR3 protein: CASSIWLYTEAFF. CDR3 bases: TGTGCCAGTAGTATATGGCTGTACACTGAAGCTTTCTTT.

The chain is built from TRBV7-4 and TRBJ1-2, with D hard to call. In germline, CDR1 is SGHVT, CDR2 SQSDAQ. This CDR3 contains 15 residues. V was shortened by 0 bases and J by 7 bases, with 15 bases between the two germline ends. The CDR3 region has the DNA TGTGCCAGCAGCTTAGCTCCAGCTCGGGTGGGTGGCTACACCTTC. It codes for CASSLAPARVGGYTF.

The rearrangement uses TRBV7-9 and TRBJ2-5; 8 bases match TRBD2. J lost 4 bases, V lost 4 bases, and 2 bases had no gene match. This CDR3 has 13 amino acids. CDR1 and CDR2 from the germline V gene are SEHNR and FQNEAQ (reference sequence). Here the CDR3 reads CASSSGLVETQYF. The CDR3, as DNA: TGTGCCAGCAGCTCGGGACTAGTAGAGACCCAGTACTTC. Drawing the rest from reference TRBV7-9 and TRBJ2-5, the complete variable domain is DTGVSQNPRHKITKRGQNVTFRCDPISEHNRLYWYRQTLGQGPEFLTYFQNEAQLEKSRLLSDRFSAERPKGSFSTLEIQRTEQGDSAMYLCASSSGLVETQYFGPGTRLLVL.

CDR3 sequence: CASSIDLDRNTGELFF. The CDR3 DNA sequence: TGTGCCAGTAGTATAGATCTCGACAGAAACACCGGGGAGCTGTTTTTT. The chain recombines TRBV19 with TRBJ2-2, with D perhaps matching TRBD1 (5 bases). V was cut by 0 bases and J by 2 bases, with 10 bases left in between. The germline CDR1 and CDR2 sequences are LNHDA and SQIVND (reference sequence). CDR3 length equals 16 residues.